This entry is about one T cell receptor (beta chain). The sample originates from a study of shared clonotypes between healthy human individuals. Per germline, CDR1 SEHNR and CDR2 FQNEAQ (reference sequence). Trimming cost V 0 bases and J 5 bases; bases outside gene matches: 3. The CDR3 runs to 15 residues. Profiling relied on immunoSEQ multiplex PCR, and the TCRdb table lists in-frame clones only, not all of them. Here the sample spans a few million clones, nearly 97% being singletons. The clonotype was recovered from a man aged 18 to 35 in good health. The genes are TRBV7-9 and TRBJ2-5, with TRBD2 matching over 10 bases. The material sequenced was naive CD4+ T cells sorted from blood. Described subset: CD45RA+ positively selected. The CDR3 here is CASSLAGLAYETQYF. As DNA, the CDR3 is TGTGCCAGCAGCTTAGCGGGACTAGCGTATGAGACCCAGTACTTC.